Sequencing of this T cell receptor beta chain was carried out in a study of CD8+ T cells in alopecia areata. RNA was extracted and reverse transcribed into cDNA as the sequencing template. The repertoire was sequenced with immunoSEQ multiplex PCR; TCRdb's copy has only in-frame clones and lacks some. Found here are some 150,000 clones, just over 65% of them singletons; the top ten hold 9.5% to 12%. The germline gives CDR1 GTSNPN, CDR2 SVGIG (reference sequence). V lost 1 base to trimming and J lost 4 bases, with 7 bases between them. The CDR3 length is 12 residues. The rearrangement links TRBV30 to TRBJ1-1; D is unresolved. This TCR was recovered from a human donor with alopecia areata. The sample here was CD8+ T cells sorted from blood, taken at week 0. The CDR3 here is CAWSAPPTEAFF. In DNA, the CDR3 is TGTGCCTGGAGTGCCCCTCCCACTGAAGCTTTCTTT. The entire variable domain, with the rest obtained from reference TRBV30 and TRBJ1-1, is as follows: SQTIHQWPATLVQPVGSPLSLECTVEGTSNPNLYWYRQAAGRGLQLLFYSVGIGQISSEVPQNLSASRPQDRQFILSSKKLLLSDSGFYLCAWSAPPTEAFFGQGTRLTVV.